Only a few counts were recorded for the clone carrying this T cell receptor (beta chain). This sample was taken from a study of T cells in Graves' hyperthyroidism and ophthalmopathy. TCR beta CDR3 sequences were amplified from RNA transcripts. The HTBI primer set was used in a first-round RT-PCR of the TCR CDR3. TCRdb fed the multiplex PCR reads into MiXCR, producing one record per CDR3 protein. The sample lists approximately 380,000 distinct CDR3 sequences, around 15% occurring once. The CDR3 runs to 11 residues. Trimming stripped 5 bases from V and 8 bases from J, with 7 bases between. Isolation of PBMCs was performed on 8.5 to 10 ml fresh peripheral blood.

The clonotype was recovered from a man aged 45-65 years with Graves' ophthalmopathy. The chain employs TRBV12-3 or TRBV12-4 and TRBJ2-1; D gene ambiguous. Sample: blood. The CDR3 DNA reads as TGTGCCAGCAGTCGATCATATGAGCAGTTCTTC. Protein product: CASSRSYEQFF.